Presented here are 23 T cell receptor beta chains from one specimen sequenced in a study of T cell responses to AZD1222 COVID-19 vaccine. TCRdb's table, derived via immunoSEQ multiplex PCR, lists solely in-frame clones and lacks some. The data show some 140,000 clones, about 90% seen once. This material consisted of peripheral blood, taken 28 days after the second AZD1222 dose. These receptors came from an adult who received the AZD1222 COVID-19 vaccine.

This chain links TRBV3-1 (or the pseudogene TRBV3-2) with TRBJ2-1, with 10 bases lining up with TRBD2. Germline assignment: CDR1 LGHDT and CDR2 YNNKEL (reference sequence). This CDR3 comprises 17 residues. Trimming cost V 0 bases and J 8 bases; bases outside gene matches: 10. The CDR3 loop is CASSQEGLAGVNDEQFF. CDR3 in DNA: TGTGCCAGCAGCCAAGAGGGGCTAGCGGGAGTCAACGATGAGCAGTTCTTC.

The V and J genes are TRBV5-1 and TRBJ2-2, with 10 bases aligning to TRBD2. The CDR3 covers 16 residues. Germline V CDR1 and CDR2: SGHRS, YFSETQ. With V trimmed by 4 bases and J by 1 base, 4 bases remained unmatched. In DNA form, the CDR3 reads TGCGCCAGCAGCCCCCGGACTAGCGGGAACACCGGGGAGCTGTTTTTT. This translates into CASSPRTSGNTGELFF.

DNA of the CDR3: TGTGCCAGCACCCCGGACTCCTCGGAGACCCAGTACTTC. Translating gives CASTPDSSETQYF. The chain has TRBV11-3 and TRBJ2-5, with D perhaps TRBD2 (5 bases). CDR1 and CDR2 from the germline V gene are SGHNT and YENEEA. The CDR3 consists of 13 residues. Trimming removed 7 bases at V and 5 bases at J, with 14 bases between.

J is TRBJ2-3 and V is TRBV7-9, with 7 positions matching TRBD1. Germline lookup yields CDR1 SEHNR and CDR2 FQNEAQ (reference sequence). CDR3 size: 14 residues. After removal of 5 bases from V and 2 bases from J, the junction contained 4 bases not matched to a gene. The DNA for the CDR3 is TGTGCCAGCAGCCTCGACAGGGACACAGATACGCAGTATTTT. Amino acid sequence: CASSLDRDTDTQYF.

The chain links TRBV24-1 to TRBJ1-1; D remains ambiguous. Germline lookup yields CDR1 KGHDR and CDR2 SFDVKD. Between the trimmed V and J ends, which lost 7 bases and 1 base, there was a span of 9 bases. CDR3 length equals 13 residues. CDR3 DNA: TGTGCCACCAGAGAGGCGGCGAACACTGAAGCTTTCTTT. This codes for CATREAANTEAFF.

This clone has just one count. CDR3 amino acids: CASSGAGTGNTGELFF. The DNA for the CDR3 is TGTGCCAGTAGTGGAGCCGGGACAGGGAACACCGGGGAGCTGTTTTTT. J is TRBJ2-2 and V is TRBV19; 8 positions match TRBD1. Germline V lookup: CDR1 LNHDA, CDR2 SQIVND (reference sequence). This CDR3 region has 16 residues. J gave up 1 base and V 5 bases, and 6 bases lay outside the gene matches.

The chain has TRBV13 and TRBJ2-1, with TRBD2 matching over 15 bases. V shed 5 bases and J 8 bases; nucleotides not matched to a gene: 4. Germline V gene sequence: CDR1 PRHDT, CDR2 FYEKMQ (reference sequence). The CDR3 has 15 amino acids. The CDR3 spells CASSRRTSGRDEQFF. In nucleotides, the CDR3 is TGTGCCAGCAGCCGCAGGACTAGCGGGAGGGATGAGCAGTTCTTC.

This chain connects TRBV10-3 to TRBJ1-2; 8 bases align to TRBD1. This CDR3 contains 14 residues. V lost 4 bases to trimming and J lost 4 bases; unmatched junction nucleotides: 5. The germline gives CDR1 ENHRY, CDR2 SYGVKD. The CDR3 bases are TGTGCCATCAGTGGGACAGGGATATCCTATGGCTACACCTTC. Residues: CAISGTGISYGYTF.

The rearrangement links TRBV4-1 to TRBJ2-7; D is perhaps TRBD2 (6 bases). Trimming removed 0 bases at V and 4 bases at J, with 10 bases between. The CDR3 is 14 residues long. Germline values: CDR1 MGHRA, CDR2 YSYEKL. CDR3: CASSQEASAYEQYV. The CDR3 region has the DNA TGCGCCAGCAGCCAAGAAGCTAGCGCTTACGAGCAGTACGTC.

V usage is TRBV19 and J usage is TRBJ1-4; TRBD1 matches at 9 bases. CDR3 length: 14 residues. The germline V gene encodes CDR1 LNHDA and CDR2 SQIVND (reference sequence). With 6 bases clipped from V and 7 bases from J, the junction kept 6 bases outside the gene matches. The CDR3 here is CASRGQGGSEKLFF. The CDR3, as DNA: TGTGCCAGTAGGGGACAGGGAGGGAGTGAAAAACTGTTTTTT.

This chain uses TRBV2 with TRBJ2-1; 10 bases agree with TRBD1. The CDR3 consists of 15 residues. Germline V gene sequence: CDR1 SNHLY, CDR2 FYNNEI. V lost 6 bases to trimming and J lost 2 bases; unmatched junction nucleotides: 4. CDR3 nucleotides: TGTGCCAGCAGAACCGGGACAGGGGCCTACAATGAGCAGTTCTTC. Its translation: CASRTGTGAYNEQFF.

The rearrangement uses TRBV3-1 (or the pseudogene TRBV3-2) and TRBJ1-2; D is ambiguous. Germline lookup yields CDR1 LGHDT and CDR2 YNNKEL (reference sequence). The V gene lost 0 bases and the J gene lost 8 bases, with 13 bases spanning the gap. This CDR3 has 14 residues. CDR3 residues: CASSQDLNPAGYTF. The DNA for the CDR3 is TGTGCCAGCAGCCAAGATCTAAACCCGGCCGGCTACACCTTC.

V is TRBV27 and J is TRBJ1-3; perhaps TRBD1 as D (5 bases). V lost 3 bases and J lost 0, with 12 bases in between. This CDR3 has 16 amino acids. Per germline, CDR1 MNHEY and CDR2 SMNVEV (reference sequence). CDR3 nucleotide sequence: TGTGCCAGCAGTTTGCGGACACCTTACTCTGGAAACACCATATATTTT. Protein sequence: CASSLRTPYSGNTIYF.

The genes are TRBV3-1 (or the pseudogene TRBV3-2) and TRBJ2-1; the D gene is possibly TRBD1 (6 bases). V was pared by 3 bases and J by 2 bases, with 8 bases between. The CDR3 consists of 14 residues. Germline CDR1 LGHDT, CDR2 YNNKEL (reference sequence). The CDR3: CASSHQGTYNEQFF. CDR3 sequence (DNA): TGTGCCAGCAGCCATCAGGGGACCTACAATGAGCAGTTCTTC.

This chain joins TRBV6-2 or TRBV6-3 and TRBJ1-3; D is unclear. Trimming pared 3 bases from V and 7 bases from J, leaving 4 bases between. The germline gives CDR1 MNHEY, CDR2 SVGEGT. This CDR3 has 11 residues. The CDR3 protein is CASSYGNTIYF. In DNA, the CDR3 is TGTGCCAGCAGTTATGGGAACACCATATATTTT.

The chain is built from TRBV7-2 and TRBJ1-2, with 8 bases matching TRBD1. Germline V gene lookup returns CDR1 SGHTA and CDR2 FQGNSA. J lost 0 bases, V lost 7 bases, and 13 bases had no gene match. This CDR3 region has 17 residues. In DNA form, the CDR3 reads TGTGCCAGCACCCTACCAGGGGGCGGGAGTACTAACTATGGCTACACCTTC. It yields the protein CASTLPGGGSTNYGYTF. Variable domain in full (rest from reference TRBV7-2 and TRBJ1-2): GAGVSQSPSNKVTEKGKDVELRCDPISGHTALYWYRQSLGQGLEFLIYFQGNSAPDKSGLPSDRFSAERTGGSVSTLTIQRTQQEDSAVYLCASTLPGGGSTNYGYTFGSGTRLTVV.

The chain joins TRBV6-2 or TRBV6-3 to TRBJ1-2; D perhaps matches TRBD1 (5 bases). Per germline, CDR1 MNHEY and CDR2 SVGEGT. There are 14 residues in the CDR3. Between the trimmed V and J ends, which lost 0 bases and 6 bases, there was a span of 11 bases. The CDR3 here is CASSYSRQKNGYTF. CDR3 sequence (DNA): TGTGCCAGCAGTTACTCGAGACAGAAGAATGGCTACACCTTC.

The J gene is TRBJ2-2, the V gene TRBV2; no clear D gene. Germline CDR1 reads SNHLY; CDR2 reads FYNNEI. V was shortened by 7 bases and J by 4 bases, with 10 bases between the two germline ends. There are 13 residues in the CDR3. CDR3 DNA: TGTGCCAGCATGGCAGACGCCACCGGGGAGCTGTTTTTT. The encoded protein is CASMADATGELFF.

This chain joins TRBV5-1 and TRBJ1-3; D gene ambiguous. Per the germline V gene, CDR1 is SGHRS and CDR2 is YFSETQ. CDR3 length: 17 residues. V lost 0 bases to trimming and J lost 0 bases, with 13 bases between them. The CDR3 loop reads CASSLGDTQGSGNTIYF. The CDR3 DNA is TGCGCCAGCAGCTTGGGTGACACTCAAGGCTCTGGAAACACCATATATTTT. Variable domain in full (rest from reference TRBV5-1 and TRBJ1-3): KAGVTQTPRYLIKTRGQQVTLSCSPISGHRSVSWYQQTPGQGLQFLFEYFSETQRNKGNFPGRFSGRQFSNSRSEMNVSTLELGDSALYLCASSLGDTQGSGNTIYFGEGSWLTVV.

The chain recombines TRBV5-1 with TRBJ2-7, with 10 nucleotides matching TRBD1. The CDR3 totals 15 residues. Germline V gene sequence: CDR1 SGHRS, CDR2 YFSETQ. Unmatched junction bases numbered 2, after V lost 0 bases and J lost 2 bases. In nucleotides, the CDR3 is TGCGCCAGCAGCTTGGGACAGGGGGCGGCCTACGAGCAGTACTTC. It is translated as CASSLGQGAAYEQYF.

This rearrangement joins TRBV3-1 (or the pseudogene TRBV3-2) to TRBJ2-2; weak D call: TRBD2 (6 bases). V lost 2 bases to trimming and J lost 7 bases, with 8 bases between them. CDR3 length equals 13 residues. CDR1 is LGHDT and CDR2 is YNNKEL in the germline V gene (reference sequence). CDR3 coding DNA: TGTGCCAGCAGCCAACCCGGGGGCGGGGAGCTGTTTTTT. This encodes CASSQPGGGELFF.

The chain joins TRBV5-5 to TRBJ2-5; the match to TRBD2 covers 8 bases. There are 15 residues in the CDR3. Germline V gives CDR1 SGHKS, CDR2 YYEKEE (reference sequence). V lost 0 bases to trimming and J lost 7 bases; unmatched junction nucleotides: 8. The CDR3 sequence is CASSLAPWLAGTQYF. The CDR3 DNA sequence: TGTGCCAGCAGCTTGGCCCCGTGGCTAGCGGGGACCCAGTACTTC. The full variable domain, in which reference TRBV5-5 and TRBJ2-5 provide the parts outside the CDR3, is DAGVTQSPTHLIKTRGQQVTLRCSPISGHKSVSWYQQVLGQGPQFIFQYYEKEERGRGNFPDRFSARQFPNYSSELNVNALLLGDSALYLCASSLAPWLAGTQYFGPGTRLLVL.

The V call is TRBV15, the J call TRBJ1-1; TRBD1 aligns across 7 bases. The CDR3 length is 16 residues. V lost 3 bases to trimming and J lost 0 bases; unmatched junction nucleotides: 7. CDR1 and CDR2 (germline): LNHNV, YYDKDF (reference sequence). For the CDR3, the DNA is TGTGCCACCAGCAGCAATTCCAGGGGGATGAACACTGAAGCTTTCTTT. It translates to CATSSNSRGMNTEAFF.